This T cell receptor beta chain was recorded in a study of cytomegalovirus exposure and HLA in healthy donors. Study as a whole: T cells numbering about 179 million yielded 117 million unique TCR beta sequences in an earlier analysis.

Healthy bone marrow donors supplied every sample. 60 Vbeta and 13 Jbeta primers were used in PCR. TCRdb keeps only in-frame clones here, not all; method: immunoSEQ multiplex PCR. The table has about 190,000 clones, about four fifths seen once. Trimming left V 2 bases short and J 0 bases short, with 14 bases between. Looked up from germline, CDR1 is SGDLS and CDR2 is YYNGEE. This CDR3 is 16 amino acids long. For this clone: What it binds is unknown.

Whole-study results and caveats: A few V segments could not be told apart, such as TRBV6-2 and TRBV6-3, and were left out.

This sequence was found in a young man in good health and CMV-seronegative. V is TRBV9 and J is TRBJ1-2; maybe TRBD1 (5 bases). Sequenced input: PBMCs. CDR3 nucleotide sequence: TGTGCCAGCAGCGTTGGCGGAGGGGCTGCTAACTATGGCTACACCTTC. Its protein product is CASSVGGGAANYGYTF. The whole variable domain, remainder taken from reference TRBV9 and TRBJ1-2, is DSGVTQTPKHLITATGQRVTLRCSPRSGDLSVYWYQQSLDQGLQFLIQYYNGEERAKGNILERFSAQQFPDLHSELNLSSLELGDSALYFCASSVGGGAANYGYTFGSGTRLTVV.